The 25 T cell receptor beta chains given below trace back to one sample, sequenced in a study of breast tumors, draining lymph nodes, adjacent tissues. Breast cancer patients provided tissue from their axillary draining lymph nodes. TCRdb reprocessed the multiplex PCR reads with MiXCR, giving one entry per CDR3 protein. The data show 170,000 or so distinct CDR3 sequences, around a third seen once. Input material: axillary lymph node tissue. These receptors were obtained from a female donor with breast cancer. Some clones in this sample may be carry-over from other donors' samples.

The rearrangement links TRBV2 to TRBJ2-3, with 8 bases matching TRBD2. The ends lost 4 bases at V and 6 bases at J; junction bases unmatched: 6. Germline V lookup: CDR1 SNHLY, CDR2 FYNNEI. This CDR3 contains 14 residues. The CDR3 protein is CASSVESGGDTQYF. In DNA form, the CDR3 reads TGTGCCAGCAGTGTTGAGAGCGGGGGTGATACGCAGTATTTT.

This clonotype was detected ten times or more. In nucleotides, the CDR3 is TGTGCCAGCACCTCCGGCCGGACAACCTACGAGCAGTACTTC. Its translation is CASTSGRTTYEQYF. J is TRBJ2-7 and V is TRBV7-2; weak D call: TRBD1 (5 bases). There are 14 residues in the CDR3. The V gene lost 7 bases and the J gene lost 2 bases, with 15 bases spanning the gap. Germline V gives CDR1 SGHTA, CDR2 FQGNSA.

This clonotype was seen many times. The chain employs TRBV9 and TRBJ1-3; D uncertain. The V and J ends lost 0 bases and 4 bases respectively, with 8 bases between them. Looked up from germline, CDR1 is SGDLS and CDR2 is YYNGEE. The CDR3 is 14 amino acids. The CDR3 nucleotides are TGTGCCAGCAGCGTAGAAGACAAAGGAAACACCATATATTTT. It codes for CASSVEDKGNTIYF.

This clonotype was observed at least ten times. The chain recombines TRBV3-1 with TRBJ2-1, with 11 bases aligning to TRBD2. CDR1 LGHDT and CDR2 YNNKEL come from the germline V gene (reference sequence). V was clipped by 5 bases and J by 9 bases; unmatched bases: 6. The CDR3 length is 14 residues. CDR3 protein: CASSELAGEGEQFF. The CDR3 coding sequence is TGTGCCAGCAGCGAACTAGCGGGAGAGGGTGAGCAGTTCTTC.

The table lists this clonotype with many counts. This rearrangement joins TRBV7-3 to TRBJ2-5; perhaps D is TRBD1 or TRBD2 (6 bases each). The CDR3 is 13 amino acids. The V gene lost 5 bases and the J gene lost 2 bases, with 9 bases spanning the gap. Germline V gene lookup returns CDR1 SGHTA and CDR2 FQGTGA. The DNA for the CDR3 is TGTGCCAGCAGCGGGGGGCCTCAAGAGACCCAGTACTTC. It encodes CASSGGPQETQYF.

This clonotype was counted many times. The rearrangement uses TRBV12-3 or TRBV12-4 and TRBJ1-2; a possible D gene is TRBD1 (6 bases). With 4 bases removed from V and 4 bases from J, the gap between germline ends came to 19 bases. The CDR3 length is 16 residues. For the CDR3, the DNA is TGTGCCAGCAGTTCCCGTGGCGGGGGGCGAGGCTATGGCTACACCTTC. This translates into CASSSRGGGRGYGYTF.

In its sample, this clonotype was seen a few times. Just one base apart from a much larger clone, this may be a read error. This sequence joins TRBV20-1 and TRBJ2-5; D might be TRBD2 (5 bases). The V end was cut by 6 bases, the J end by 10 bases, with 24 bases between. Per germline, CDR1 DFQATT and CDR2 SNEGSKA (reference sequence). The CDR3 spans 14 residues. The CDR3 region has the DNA TGCAGTGCCGACGGCGTTGGGAGTATAGCCGACCAGTACTTC. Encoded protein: CSADGVGSIADQYF.

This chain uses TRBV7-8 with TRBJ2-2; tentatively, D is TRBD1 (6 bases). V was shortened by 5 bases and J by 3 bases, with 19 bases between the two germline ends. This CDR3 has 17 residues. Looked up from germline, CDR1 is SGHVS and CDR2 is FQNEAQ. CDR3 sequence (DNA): TGTGCCAGCAGCAGGGGACACCAGCCCGAGGACACCGGGGAGCTGTTTTTT. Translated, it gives CASSRGHQPEDTGELFF.

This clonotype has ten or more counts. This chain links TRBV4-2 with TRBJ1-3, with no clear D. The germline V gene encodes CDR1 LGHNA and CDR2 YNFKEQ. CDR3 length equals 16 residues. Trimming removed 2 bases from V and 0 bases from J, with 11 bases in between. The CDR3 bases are TGTGCCAGCAGCCAATGGGGAGGGTACTCTGGAAACACCATATATTTT. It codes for CASSQWGGYSGNTIYF.

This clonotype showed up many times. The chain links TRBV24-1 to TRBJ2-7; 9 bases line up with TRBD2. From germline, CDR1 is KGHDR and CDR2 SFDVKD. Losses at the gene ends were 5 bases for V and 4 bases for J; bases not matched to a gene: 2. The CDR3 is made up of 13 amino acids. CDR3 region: CATSGLAGYEQYF. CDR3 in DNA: TGTGCCACCAGTGGGCTAGCGGGGTACGAGCAGTACTTC.

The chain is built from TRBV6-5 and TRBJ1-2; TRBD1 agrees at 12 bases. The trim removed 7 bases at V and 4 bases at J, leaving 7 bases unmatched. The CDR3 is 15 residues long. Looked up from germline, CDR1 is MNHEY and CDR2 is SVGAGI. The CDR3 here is CASTRDRGHGYGYTF. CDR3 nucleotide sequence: TGTGCCAGCACCCGGGACAGGGGGCACGGCTATGGCTACACCTTC.

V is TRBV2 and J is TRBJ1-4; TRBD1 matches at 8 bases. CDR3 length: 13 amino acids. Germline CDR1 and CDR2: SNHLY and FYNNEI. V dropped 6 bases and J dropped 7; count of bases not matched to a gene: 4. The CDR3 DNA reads TGTGCCAGCAGCAGGGGACAGGCTGAAAAACTGTTTTTT. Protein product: CASSRGQAEKLFF.

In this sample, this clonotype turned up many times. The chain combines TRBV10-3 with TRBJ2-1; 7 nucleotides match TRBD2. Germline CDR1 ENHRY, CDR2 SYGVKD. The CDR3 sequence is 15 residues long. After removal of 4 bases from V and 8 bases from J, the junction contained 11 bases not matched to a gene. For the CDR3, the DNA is TGTGCCATCAGTGGAGGTGGGAGGGCCACAGATGAGCAGTTCTTC. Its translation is CAISGGGRATDEQFF.

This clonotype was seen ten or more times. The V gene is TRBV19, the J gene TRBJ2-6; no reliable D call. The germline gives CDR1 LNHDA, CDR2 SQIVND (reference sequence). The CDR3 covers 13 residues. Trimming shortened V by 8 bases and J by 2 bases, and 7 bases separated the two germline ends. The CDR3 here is CASSEPGANVLTF. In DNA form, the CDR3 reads TGTGCCAGTTCCGAGCCTGGGGCCAACGTCCTGACTTTC. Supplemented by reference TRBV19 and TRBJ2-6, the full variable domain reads DGGITQSPKYLFRKEGQNVTLSCEQNLNHDAMYWYRQDPGQGLRLIYYSQIVNDFQKGDIAEGYSVSREKKESFPLTVTSAQKNPTAFYLCASSEPGANVLTFGAGSRLTVL.

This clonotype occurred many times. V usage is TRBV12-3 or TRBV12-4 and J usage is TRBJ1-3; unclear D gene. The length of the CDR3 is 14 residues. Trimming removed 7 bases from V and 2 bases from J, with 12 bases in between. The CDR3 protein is CASTFRVTGNTIYF. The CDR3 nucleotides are TGTGCCAGCACCTTTCGGGTAACTGGAAACACCATATATTTT.

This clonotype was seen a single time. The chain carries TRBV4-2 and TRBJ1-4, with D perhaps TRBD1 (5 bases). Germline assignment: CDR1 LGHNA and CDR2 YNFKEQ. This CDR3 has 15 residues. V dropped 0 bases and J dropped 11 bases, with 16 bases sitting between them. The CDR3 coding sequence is TGTGCCAGCAGCCAAGATAGGGGAGCAGAATGGAAACTGTTTTTT. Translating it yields CASSQDRGAEWKLFF.

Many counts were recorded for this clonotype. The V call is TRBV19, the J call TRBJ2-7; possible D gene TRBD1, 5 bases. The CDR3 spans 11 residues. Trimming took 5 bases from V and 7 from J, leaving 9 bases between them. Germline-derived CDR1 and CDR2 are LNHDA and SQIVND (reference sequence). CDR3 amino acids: CASSLRQEQYF. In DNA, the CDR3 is TGTGCCAGTAGTCTCAGACAGGAGCAGTACTTC.

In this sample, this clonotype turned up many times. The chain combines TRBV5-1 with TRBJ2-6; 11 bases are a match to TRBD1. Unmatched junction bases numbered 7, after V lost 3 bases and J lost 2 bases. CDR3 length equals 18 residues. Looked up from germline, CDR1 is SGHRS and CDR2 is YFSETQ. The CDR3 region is CASSSLPGQGAGANVLTF. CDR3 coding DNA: TGCGCCAGCAGCTCTCTTCCGGGACAGGGGGCTGGGGCCAACGTCCTGACTTTC.

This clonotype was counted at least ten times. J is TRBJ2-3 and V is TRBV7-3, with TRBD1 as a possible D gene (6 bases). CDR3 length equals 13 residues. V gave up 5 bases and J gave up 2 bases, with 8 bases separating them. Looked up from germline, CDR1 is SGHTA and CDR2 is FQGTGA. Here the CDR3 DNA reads TGTGCCAGCAGCAGACAGGTCACAGATACGCAGTATTTT. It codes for CASSRQVTDTQYF.

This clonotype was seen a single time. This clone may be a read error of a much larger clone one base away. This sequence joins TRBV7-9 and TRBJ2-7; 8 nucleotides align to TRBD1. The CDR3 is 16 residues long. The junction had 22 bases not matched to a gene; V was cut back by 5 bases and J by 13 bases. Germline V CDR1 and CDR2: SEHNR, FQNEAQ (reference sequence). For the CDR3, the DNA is TGTGCCAGCAGCATTACTGACAGGGGCAGTTTTAGATGGCACTACTTC. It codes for CASSITDRGSFRWHYF.

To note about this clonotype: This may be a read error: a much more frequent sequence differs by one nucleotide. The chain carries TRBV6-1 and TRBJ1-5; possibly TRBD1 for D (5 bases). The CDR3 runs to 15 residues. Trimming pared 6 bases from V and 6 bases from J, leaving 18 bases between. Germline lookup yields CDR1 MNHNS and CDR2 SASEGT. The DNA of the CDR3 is TGTGCCAGCAGCCCTCTCCGAGGCAGGGTTCAGCCCCAGCATTTT. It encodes CASSPLRGRVQPQHF.

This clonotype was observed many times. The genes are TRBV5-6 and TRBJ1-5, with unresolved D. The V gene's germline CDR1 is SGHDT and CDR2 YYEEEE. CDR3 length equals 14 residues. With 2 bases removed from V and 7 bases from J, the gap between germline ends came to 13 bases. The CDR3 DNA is TGTGCCAGCAGCTTTTTGGGTCGCGGACAGCCCCAGCATTTT. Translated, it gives CASSFLGRGQPQHF.

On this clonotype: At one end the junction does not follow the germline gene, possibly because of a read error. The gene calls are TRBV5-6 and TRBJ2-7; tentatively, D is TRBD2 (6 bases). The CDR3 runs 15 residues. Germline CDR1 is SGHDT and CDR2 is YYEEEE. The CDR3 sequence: CVSSLAGLAMVEQYF. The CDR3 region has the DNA TGTGTCAGCAGCCTCGCGGGACTGGCTATGGTCGAGCAGTACTTC. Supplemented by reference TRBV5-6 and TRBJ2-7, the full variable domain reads DAGVTQSPTHLIKTRGQQVTLRCSPKSGHDTVSWYQQALGQGPQFIFQYYEEEERQRGNFPDRFSGHQFPNYSSELNVNALLLGDSALYLCVSSLAGLAMVEQYFGPGTRLTVT.

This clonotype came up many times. Here the CDR3 DNA reads TGTGCCAGCAGCTCGGGAGCTCGGGGGTTCCACTTT. It specifies CASSSGARGFHF. The chain has TRBV5-6 and TRBJ1-6; D is possibly TRBD1 (5 bases). CDR3 length: 12 residues. Deletions cut 3 bases from V and 17 bases from J, with 15 bases between. Germline CDR1 and CDR2: SGHDT and YYEEEE.

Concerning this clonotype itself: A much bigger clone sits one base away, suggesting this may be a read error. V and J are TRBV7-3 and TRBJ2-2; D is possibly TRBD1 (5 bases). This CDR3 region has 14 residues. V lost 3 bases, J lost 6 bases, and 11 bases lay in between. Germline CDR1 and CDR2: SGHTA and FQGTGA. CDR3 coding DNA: TGTGCCAGCAGCTTTGAATGGGGCGCCGGGGAGCTGTTTTTT. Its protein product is CASSFEWGAGELFF.